Listed here are 15 T cell receptor beta chains from one sample, sequenced in a study of cytomegalovirus exposure and HLA in healthy donors. Clones were read by immunoSEQ multiplex PCR, and TCRdb kept only the in-frame ones, dropping some. The sample shows about 250,000 clones, around nine tenths of them seen only once. The sequencing input was PBMCs. These receptors came from a man aged 18 to 35 in good health and CMV-seronegative.

V usage is TRBV19 and J usage is TRBJ1-2; 8 bases are a match to TRBD1. With 10 bases clipped from V and 7 bases from J, the junction kept 11 bases outside the gene matches. Germline loops: CDR1 LNHDA, CDR2 SQIVND (reference sequence). The CDR3 runs to 13 residues. The CDR3 sequence: CATRRDRSGGYTF. CDR3 DNA: TGTGCCACTCGCAGGGACAGGAGTGGTGGCTACACCTTC.

The J gene is TRBJ1-5, the V gene TRBV6-5; D possibly corresponds to TRBD1 (5 bases). Germline V gives CDR1 MNHEY, CDR2 SVGAGI. V dropped 5 bases and J dropped 5 bases, with 13 bases sitting between them. The CDR3 is 14 residues long. The CDR3 region is CASSAQGTYQPQHF. CDR3 bases: TGTGCCAGCAGTGCCCAGGGAACGTATCAGCCCCAGCATTTT.

This clone was counted once. J is TRBJ2-1 and V is TRBV7-2, with TRBD1 matching 12 bases. The CDR3 contains 17 residues. Germline lookup yields CDR1 SGHTA and CDR2 FQGNSA. Trimming at V came to 3 bases and at J to 8 bases, leaving 11 bases not matched to a gene. The CDR3: CASSFAPGTGGLDEQFF. The DNA for the CDR3 is TGTGCCAGCAGCTTCGCTCCCGGGACAGGGGGCCTCGATGAGCAGTTCTTC. Looking up the rest from reference TRBV7-2 and TRBJ2-1 gives the full variable domain: GAGVSQSPSNKVTEKGKDVELRCDPISGHTALYWYRQSLGQGLEFLIYFQGNSAPDKSGLPSDRFSAERTGGSVSTLTIQRTQQEDSAVYLCASSFAPGTGGLDEQFFGPGTRLTVL.

In nucleotides, the CDR3 is TGTGCCAGCAGCTTAGTATATGGAGGTGGAAACACCATATATTTT. Its translation is CASSLVYGGGNTIYF. The chain joins TRBV7-2 to TRBJ1-3; D not certain. Germline V CDR1 and CDR2: SGHTA, FQGNSA. This CDR3 contains 15 residues. The V end lost 1 base, the J end lost 3 bases, and 10 bases lay between the germline ends.

This clone was seen a few times. The chain couples TRBV7-6 to TRBJ1-6; tentative D call: TRBD1 (5 bases). V dropped 5 bases and J dropped 5 bases, with 16 bases sitting between them. Germline V gene lookup returns CDR1 SGHVS and CDR2 FNYEAQ. The CDR3 extends over 16 amino acids. Here the CDR3 reads CASSQDRIFNNSPLHF. CDR3 coding DNA: TGTGCCAGCAGCCAAGACAGAATTTTTAATAATTCACCCCTCCACTTT.

Only one count was recorded for this clone. DNA for the CDR3: TGTGCCAGCAGCTCGAATCGGGGCTACGAGCAGTACTTC. It specifies CASSSNRGYEQYF. The gene calls are TRBV7-9 and TRBJ2-7, with D possibly TRBD2 on 5 matching bases. V was pared by 4 bases and J by 3 bases, with 10 bases between. The germline gives CDR1 SEHNR, CDR2 FQNEAQ (reference sequence). This CDR3 is 13 amino acids long.

This clone was seen only a few times. The chain uses TRBV7-6 and TRBJ2-3; tentatively, D is TRBD1 (8 bases). Germline V lookup: CDR1 SGHVS, CDR2 FNYEAQ. The CDR3 sequence is 14 residues long. The germline V and J ends were trimmed by 5 bases and 7 bases, with 16 bases remaining between them. This chain's CDR3 is CASSETGGANTQYF. The DNA for the CDR3 is TGTGCCAGCAGCGAAACAGGGGGGGCGAATACGCAGTATTTT.

The chain uses TRBV27 and TRBJ2-7; possible D gene TRBD2, 5 bases. Trimming pared 2 bases from V and 1 base from J, leaving 9 bases between. This CDR3 contains 14 residues. Germline V gives CDR1 MNHEY, CDR2 SMNVEV (reference sequence). The CDR3: CASSLVGGSYEQYF. The CDR3 nucleotides are TGTGCCAGCAGTTTAGTGGGCGGGTCCTACGAGCAGTACTTC.

The V gene is TRBV5-4, the J gene TRBJ2-5, with D unresolved. Germline CDR1 and CDR2: SGHNT and YYREEE (reference sequence). With 9 bases removed from V and 4 bases from J, the gap between germline ends came to 13 bases. The CDR3 loop spans 12 amino acids. CDR3 sequence: CATGWVSETQYF. The CDR3 DNA reads as TGTGCCACAGGTTGGGTTTCAGAGACCCAGTACTTC.

The V call is TRBV10-3, the J call TRBJ2-3; 11 nucleotides agree with TRBD2. Germline loops: CDR1 ENHRY, CDR2 SYGVKD. The CDR3 is made up of 16 amino acids. The V gene end was trimmed by 2 bases and the J gene end by 3 bases; junction bases not matched to a gene: 4. CDR3 in DNA: TGTGCCATCAGTGAGCTAGCGGGGGGTTTGACAGATACGCAGTATTTT. Amino acid sequence: CAISELAGGLTDTQYF.

This clone was detected only a few times. The V call is TRBV7-9, the J call TRBJ1-2; D might be TRBD1 (5 bases). The germline gives CDR1 SEHNR, CDR2 FQNEAQ (reference sequence). V was cut by 5 bases and J by 3 bases, with 10 bases left in between. This CDR3 spans 13 amino acids. The CDR3 loop reads CASSRGHDYGYTF. The CDR3, as DNA: TGTGCCAGCAGCCGAGGACACGACTATGGCTACACCTTC. Using reference TRBV7-9 and TRBJ1-2 for the parts outside the CDR3, the full variable domain is DTGVSQNPRHKITKRGQNVTFRCDPISEHNRLYWYRQTLGQGPEFLTYFQNEAQLEKSRLLSDRFSAERPKGSFSTLEIQRTEQGDSAMYLCASSRGHDYGYTFGSGTRLTVV.

V gene TRBV5-1 combines with J gene TRBJ2-7; D perhaps matches TRBD1 (6 bases). V lost 2 bases and J lost 4, with 22 bases in between. Germline lookup yields CDR1 SGHRS and CDR2 YFSETQ. The CDR3 spans 17 residues. The CDR3 loop is CASSLSTGTGAKYEQYF. The CDR3 DNA follows: TGCGCCAGCAGCTTATCGACAGGCACTGGAGCCAAATACGAGCAGTACTTC.

The chain is built from TRBV5-1 and TRBJ2-1; a weak D match, TRBD2 (6 bases). V was trimmed by 2 bases and J by 2 bases, leaving 14 bases between them. The germline gives CDR1 SGHRS, CDR2 YFSETQ. The CDR3 spans 16 residues. The CDR3 loop reads CASSFLAERAYNEQFF. CDR3 nucleotide sequence: TGCGCCAGCAGCTTCTTAGCGGAGCGCGCCTACAATGAGCAGTTCTTC. The full variable domain, its missing parts supplied by reference TRBV5-1 and TRBJ2-1, is KAGVTQTPRYLIKTRGQQVTLSCSPISGHRSVSWYQQTPGQGLQFLFEYFSETQRNKGNFPGRFSGRQFSNSRSEMNVSTLELGDSALYLCASSFLAERAYNEQFFGPGTRLTVL.

The genes are TRBV5-6 and TRBJ2-3; 10 nucleotides agree with TRBD2. CDR3 length: 16 residues. In germline, CDR1 is SGHDT, CDR2 YYEEEE. Germline trimming cut 2 bases from V and 4 bases from J; bases unmatched to any gene: 7. The CDR3 protein is CASSFGAGGPSDTQYF. The CDR3 coding sequence is TGTGCCAGCAGCTTCGGAGCGGGAGGGCCTTCAGATACGCAGTATTTT.

This clone occurred once. V gene TRBV5-1 combines with J gene TRBJ2-2; 14 bases agree with TRBD2. The trim removed 4 bases at V and 9 bases at J, leaving 5 bases unmatched. There are 15 residues in the CDR3. CDR1 SGHRS and CDR2 YFSETQ come from the germline V gene. CDR3 protein: CASSPGTSGSRELFF. In DNA, the CDR3 is TGCGCCAGCAGCCCAGGGACTAGCGGGAGCCGGGAGCTGTTTTTT.